The source of this T cell receptor (beta chain) is a study of PD-L1 blockade in urothelial cancer. Across the whole study: Bladder-origin urothelial cancer in males covered about 90% of the roughly 30 patients. The median T cell count in blood samples was some 150,000.

Using immunoSEQ multiplex PCR, the repertoire was profiled, and TCRdb retains in-frame clones only, with some absent. In the table there are about 50,000 clones, 80% to 90% of which are singletons. This clone appeared once. Time point given: peripheral blood 6 weeks after treatment start. The ends were cut back, 8 bases at V and 4 bases at J, with 12 bases in the middle. CDR1 is LNHDA and CDR2 is SQIVND in the germline V gene (reference sequence). The CDR3 has 13 amino acids. Sequenced here: PBMCs, sampled around atezolizumab (anti-PD-L1) treatment. The source of this sequence is a man between 65 and 85 years old with urothelial cancer. The chain carries TRBV19 and TRBJ2-1; perhaps TRBD2 as D (7 bases). CDR3 amino acids: CASGGGSYNEQFF. The CDR3, as DNA: TGTGCCAGTGGGGGCGGGAGTTACAATGAGCAGTTCTTC.